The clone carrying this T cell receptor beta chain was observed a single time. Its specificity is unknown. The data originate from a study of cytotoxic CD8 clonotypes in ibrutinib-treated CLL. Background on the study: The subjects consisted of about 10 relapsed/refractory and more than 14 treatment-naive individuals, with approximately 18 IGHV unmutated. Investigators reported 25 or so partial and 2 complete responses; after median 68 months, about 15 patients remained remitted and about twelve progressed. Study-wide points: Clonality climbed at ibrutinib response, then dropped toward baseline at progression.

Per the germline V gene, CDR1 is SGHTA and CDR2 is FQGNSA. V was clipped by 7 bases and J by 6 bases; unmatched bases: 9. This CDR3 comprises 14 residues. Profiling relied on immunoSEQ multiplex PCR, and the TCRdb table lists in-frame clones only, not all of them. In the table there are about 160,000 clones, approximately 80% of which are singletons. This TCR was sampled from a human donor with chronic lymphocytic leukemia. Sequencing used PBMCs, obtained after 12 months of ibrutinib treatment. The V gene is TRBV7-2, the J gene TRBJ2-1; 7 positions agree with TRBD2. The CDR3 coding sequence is TGTGCCAGCACCCACCGGGACTATCGCAATGAGCAGTTCTTC. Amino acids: CASTHRDYRNEQFF. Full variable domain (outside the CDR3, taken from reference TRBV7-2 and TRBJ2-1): GAGVSQSPSNKVTEKGKDVELRCDPISGHTALYWYRQSLGQGLEFLIYFQGNSAPDKSGLPSDRFSAERTGGSVSTLTIQRTQQEDSAVYLCASTHRDYRNEQFFGPGTRLTVL.